These T cell receptor beta chains were read from a single sample in a study of blood T cell repertoires in COVID-19. The assay was immunoSEQ multiplex PCR, and TCRdb's table has in-frame clones only and misses some. The sample has around 150,000 clones, more than 75% seen once; the top ten hold under 8.5%. The sample was peripheral blood. These receptors originate from a woman in her sixties with COVID-19, enrolled during active disease. Each CDR3 is given with its conserved first and last residue. D genes are given only for firm matches.

CDR3aa	CDR3nt	v_gene	j_gene	d_gene
CASSLLPGRYTF	TGTGCCAGCAGTCTCTTACCAGGCCGCTACACCTTC	TRBV12-3/TRBV12-4	TRBJ1-2	-
CASTPGGLQPQHF	TGTGCCAGTACTCCAGGGGGCCTACAGCCCCAGCATTTT	TRBV19	TRBJ1-5	TRBD1
CASTTGGGQPQHF	TGTGCCAGCACCACGGGGGGGGGTCAGCCCCAGCATTTT	TRBV7-8	TRBJ1-5	-
CASSLVPRETGYTF	TGTGCCAGCAGCTTAGTACCGCGTGAAACGGGCTACACCTTC	TRBV7-2	TRBJ1-2	-
CASRDRNTEAFF	TGTGCCAGTAGAGACAGGAACACTGAAGCTTTCTTT	TRBV19	TRBJ1-1	-
CASLGSMNTEAFF	TGTGCCAGCTTGGGCAGCATGAACACTGAAGCTTTCTTT	TRBV6-5	TRBJ1-1	-
CASSLSQLDTQYF	TGTGCCAGCAGTTTATCTCAGTTAGATACGCAGTATTTT	TRBV27	TRBJ2-3	-
CASSELGQQETQYF	TGTGCCAGCAGTGAATTGGGACAGCAAGAGACCCAGTACTTC	TRBV6-1	TRBJ2-5	TRBD1
CASSPRTPPRAFF	TGTGCCAGCAGCCCCCGGACACCGCCTAGGGCTTTCTTT	TRBV7-2	TRBJ1-1	-
CAWNRGRETQYF	TGTGCCTGGAACAGGGGTAGAGAGACCCAGTACTTC	TRBV30	TRBJ2-5	TRBD1
CAIGAANTEAFF	TGTGCCATCGGGGCAGCGAACACTGAAGCTTTCTTT	TRBV10-3	TRBJ1-1	-